The TCR beta chain under discussion was sequenced for a study of CD8+ T cells in alopecia areata. This clone was counted a few times. The CDR3 spans 17 residues. Germline assignment: CDR1 KGHSH and CDR2 LQKENI. V lost 1 base, J lost 3 bases, and 7 bases stayed unmatched. Following RNA extraction, reverse transcription yielded cDNA that acted as the sequencing template. TCRdb keeps only in-frame clones here, not all; method: immunoSEQ multiplex PCR. The sample has 95,000 to 150,000 clones; about 50% are singletons. Treatment described: oral pan-JAK inhibitor, 5-10 mg twice daily. V is TRBV18 and J is TRBJ2-7, with 12 bases matching TRBD2. The sequences come from CD4+ T cells sorted from blood, collected at week 4, from a patient treated with tofacitinib. The sequence was obtained from a human donor with alopecia areata. The CDR3 DNA follows: TGTGCCAGCTCACCACGTAGACTAGCGGGGGAACACTACGAGCAGTACTTC. Its protein is CASSPRRLAGEHYEQYF.